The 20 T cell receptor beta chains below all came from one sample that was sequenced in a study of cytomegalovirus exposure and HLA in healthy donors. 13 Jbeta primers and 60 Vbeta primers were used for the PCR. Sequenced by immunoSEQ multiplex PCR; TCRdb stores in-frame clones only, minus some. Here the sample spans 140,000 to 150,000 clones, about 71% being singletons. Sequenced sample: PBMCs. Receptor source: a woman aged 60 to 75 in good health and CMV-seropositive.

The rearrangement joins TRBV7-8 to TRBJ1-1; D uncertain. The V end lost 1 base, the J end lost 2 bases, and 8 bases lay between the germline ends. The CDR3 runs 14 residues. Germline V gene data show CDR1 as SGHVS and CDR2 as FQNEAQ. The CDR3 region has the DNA TGTGCCAGCAGCTTAGTTGAGGTCAACACTGAAGCTTTCTTT. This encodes CASSLVEVNTEAFF.

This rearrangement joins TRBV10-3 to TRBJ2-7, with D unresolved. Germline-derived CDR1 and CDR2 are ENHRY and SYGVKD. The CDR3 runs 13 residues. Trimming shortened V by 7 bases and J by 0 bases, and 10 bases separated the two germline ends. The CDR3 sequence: CAIKTESSYEQYF. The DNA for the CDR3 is TGTGCCATCAAAACAGAAAGCTCCTACGAGCAGTACTTC.

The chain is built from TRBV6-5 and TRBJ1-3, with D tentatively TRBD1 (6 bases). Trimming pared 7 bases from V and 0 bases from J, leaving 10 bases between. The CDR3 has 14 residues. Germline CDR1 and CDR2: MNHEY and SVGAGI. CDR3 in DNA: TGTGCCAGCACCGGACAGTACTCTGGAAACACCATATATTTT. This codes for CASTGQYSGNTIYF.

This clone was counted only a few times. The CDR3 bases are TGTGCCAGCAGTTCCCCAACGGCGGGCTCGTACCAAGAGACCCAGTACTTC. Its protein product is CASSSPTAGSYQETQYF. The chain combines TRBV28 with TRBJ2-5; tentatively, D is TRBD2 (5 bases). The V end lost 4 bases, the J end lost 0 bases, and 18 bases lay between the germline ends. The germline V gene has CDR1 MDHEN and CDR2 SYDVKM. The CDR3 covers 17 residues.

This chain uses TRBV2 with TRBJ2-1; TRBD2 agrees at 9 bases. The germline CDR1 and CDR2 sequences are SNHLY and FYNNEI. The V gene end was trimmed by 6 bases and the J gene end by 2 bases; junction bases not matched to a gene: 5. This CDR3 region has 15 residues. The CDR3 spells CASRSGGSTYNEQFF. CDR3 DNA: TGTGCCAGCAGGAGCGGGGGGTCTACCTACAATGAGCAGTTCTTC.

The CDR3 sequence: CASSVELFNEQFF. In DNA form, the CDR3 reads TGTGCCAGCAGCGTGGAACTATTTAATGAGCAGTTCTTC. The chain recombines TRBV9 with TRBJ2-1; D call uncertain. This CDR3 region has 13 residues. CDR1 is SGDLS, CDR2 YYNGEE, per germline. V was cut by 2 bases and J by 7 bases, with 10 bases left in between.

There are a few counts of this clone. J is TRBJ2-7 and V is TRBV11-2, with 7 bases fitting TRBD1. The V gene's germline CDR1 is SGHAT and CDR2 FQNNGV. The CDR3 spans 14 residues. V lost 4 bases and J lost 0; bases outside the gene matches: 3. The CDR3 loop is CASSSGQNSYEQYF. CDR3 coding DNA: TGTGCCAGCAGCTCGGGACAGAACTCCTACGAGCAGTACTTC.

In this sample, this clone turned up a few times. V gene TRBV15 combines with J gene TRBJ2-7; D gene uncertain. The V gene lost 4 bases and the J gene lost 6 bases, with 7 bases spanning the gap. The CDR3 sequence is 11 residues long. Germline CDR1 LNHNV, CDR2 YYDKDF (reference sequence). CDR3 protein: CATSISSEQYF. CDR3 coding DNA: TGTGCCACCAGCATTTCGAGCGAGCAGTACTTC. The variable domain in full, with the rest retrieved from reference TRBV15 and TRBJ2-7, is DAMVIQNPRYQVTQFGKPVTLSCSQTLNHNVMYWYQQKSSQAPKLLFHYYDKDFNNEADTPDNFQSRRPNTSFCFLDIRSPGLGDTAMYLCATSISSEQYFGPGTRLTVT.

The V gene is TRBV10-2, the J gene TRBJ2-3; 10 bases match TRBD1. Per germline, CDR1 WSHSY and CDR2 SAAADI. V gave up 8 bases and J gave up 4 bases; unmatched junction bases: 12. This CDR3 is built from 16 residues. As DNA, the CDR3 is TGCGCCAGCTCCCCTCCGGGACAGGGGAACGCAGATACGCAGTATTTT. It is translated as CASSPPGQGNADTQYF.

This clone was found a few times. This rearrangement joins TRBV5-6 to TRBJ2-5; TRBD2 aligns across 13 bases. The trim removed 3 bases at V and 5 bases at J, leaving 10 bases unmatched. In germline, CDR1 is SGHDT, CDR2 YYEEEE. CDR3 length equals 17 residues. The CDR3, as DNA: TGTGCCAGCAGCTATCCCGGGACTAGCGGGGTTTGGGAGACCCAGTACTTC. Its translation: CASSYPGTSGVWETQYF. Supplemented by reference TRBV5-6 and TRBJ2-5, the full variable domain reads DAGVTQSPTHLIKTRGQQVTLRCSPKSGHDTVSWYQQALGQGPQFIFQYYEEEERQRGNFPDRFSGHQFPNYSSELNVNALLLGDSALYLCASSYPGTSGVWETQYFGPGTRLLVL.

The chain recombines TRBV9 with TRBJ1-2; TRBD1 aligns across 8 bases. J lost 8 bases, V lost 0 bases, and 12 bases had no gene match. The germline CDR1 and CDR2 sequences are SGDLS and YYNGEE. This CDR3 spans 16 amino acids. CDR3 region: CASSVATSGGTSGYTF. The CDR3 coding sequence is TGTGCCAGCAGCGTAGCTACGTCAGGGGGCACATCGGGCTACACCTTC.

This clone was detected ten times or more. The CDR3 here is CASSLAKRLAGADNEQFF. The DNA of the CDR3 is TGTGCCAGCAGCTTAGCCAAACGGTTAGCGGGAGCGGACAATGAGCAGTTCTTC. The chain is built from TRBV13 and TRBJ2-1, with 9 bases aligning to TRBD2. Trimming cost V 1 base and J 5 bases; bases outside gene matches: 12. CDR1 PRHDT and CDR2 FYEKMQ come from the germline V gene (reference sequence). There are 18 residues in the CDR3.

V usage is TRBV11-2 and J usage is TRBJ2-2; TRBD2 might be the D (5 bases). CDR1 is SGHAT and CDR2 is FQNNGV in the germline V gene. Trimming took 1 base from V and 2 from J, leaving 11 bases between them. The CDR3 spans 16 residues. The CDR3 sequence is CASSLGTGKNTGELFF. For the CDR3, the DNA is TGTGCCAGCAGCTTAGGTACGGGAAAAAACACCGGGGAGCTGTTTTTT.

CDR3 in DNA: TGTGCCAGCACCGGACAGATTAAGGTCTACACCTTC. Translation: CASTGQIKVYTF. This chain uses TRBV6-1 with TRBJ1-2; D possibly corresponds to TRBD1 (6 bases). V gave up 7 bases and J gave up 10 bases, with 16 bases separating them. The CDR3 is 12 amino acids. Germline lookup yields CDR1 MNHNS and CDR2 SASEGT.

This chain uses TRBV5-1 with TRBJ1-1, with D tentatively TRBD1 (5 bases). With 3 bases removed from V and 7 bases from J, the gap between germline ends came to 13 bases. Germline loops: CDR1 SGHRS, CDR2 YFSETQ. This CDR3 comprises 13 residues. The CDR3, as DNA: TGCGCCAGCAGCTCCGGACAAGGTATTGAAGCTTTCTTT. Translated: CASSSGQGIEAFF. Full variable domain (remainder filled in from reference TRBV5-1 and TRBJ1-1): KAGVTQTPRYLIKTRGQQVTLSCSPISGHRSVSWYQQTPGQGLQFLFEYFSETQRNKGNFPGRFSGRQFSNSRSEMNVSTLELGDSALYLCASSSGQGIEAFFGQGTRLTVV.

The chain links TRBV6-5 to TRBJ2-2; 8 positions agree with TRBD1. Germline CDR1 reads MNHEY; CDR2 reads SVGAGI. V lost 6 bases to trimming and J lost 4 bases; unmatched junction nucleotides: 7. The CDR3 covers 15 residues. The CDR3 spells CASSPRQGRTGELFF. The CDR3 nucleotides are TGTGCCAGCAGCCCAAGACAGGGGCGCACCGGGGAGCTGTTTTTT.

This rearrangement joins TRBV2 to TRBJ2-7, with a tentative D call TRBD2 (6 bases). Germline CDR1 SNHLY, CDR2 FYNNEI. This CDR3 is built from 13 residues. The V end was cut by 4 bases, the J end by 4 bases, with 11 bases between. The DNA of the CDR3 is TGTGCCAGCAGTGGGGGACTTCCTTACGAGCAGTACTTC. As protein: CASSGGLPYEQYF.

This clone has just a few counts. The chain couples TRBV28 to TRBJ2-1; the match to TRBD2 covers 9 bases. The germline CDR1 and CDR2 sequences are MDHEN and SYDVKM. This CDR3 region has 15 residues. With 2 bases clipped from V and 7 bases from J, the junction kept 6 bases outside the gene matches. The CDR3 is CASSLGASGKNEQFF. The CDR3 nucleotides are TGTGCCAGCAGTTTAGGGGCTAGCGGGAAGAATGAGCAGTTCTTC.

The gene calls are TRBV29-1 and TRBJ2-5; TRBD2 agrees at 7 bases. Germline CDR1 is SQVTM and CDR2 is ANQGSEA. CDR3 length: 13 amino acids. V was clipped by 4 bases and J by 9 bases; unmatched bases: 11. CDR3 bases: TGCAGCGTTGTTTTACTTGCGGGGGAACCCCAGTACTTC. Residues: CSVVLLAGEPQYF.

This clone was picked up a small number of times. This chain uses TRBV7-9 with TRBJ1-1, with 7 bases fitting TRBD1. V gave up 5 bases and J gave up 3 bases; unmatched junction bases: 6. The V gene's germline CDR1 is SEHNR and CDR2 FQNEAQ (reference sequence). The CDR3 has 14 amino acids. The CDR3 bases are TGTGCCAGCAGCGAAGGACAGGAGGACACTGAAGCTTTCTTT. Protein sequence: CASSEGQEDTEAFF.